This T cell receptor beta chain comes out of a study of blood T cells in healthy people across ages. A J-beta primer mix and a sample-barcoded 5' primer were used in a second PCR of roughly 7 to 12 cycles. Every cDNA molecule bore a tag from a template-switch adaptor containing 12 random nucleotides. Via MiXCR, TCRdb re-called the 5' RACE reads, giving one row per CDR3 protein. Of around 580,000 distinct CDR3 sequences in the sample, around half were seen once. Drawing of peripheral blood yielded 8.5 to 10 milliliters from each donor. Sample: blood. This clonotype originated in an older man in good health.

The CDR3 is CSVGRSRANNSPLHF. Here the CDR3 DNA reads TGCAGCGTTGGGAGGTCCCGAGCAAATAATTCACCCCTCCACTTT. The chain employs TRBV29-1 and TRBJ1-6, with D uncertain. Germline V CDR1 and CDR2: SQVTM, ANQGSEA. This CDR3 comprises 15 residues. The V end was cut by 4 bases, the J end by 5 bases, with 15 bases between.